This T cell receptor (beta chain) derives from a study of monozygotic twins with inflammatory bowel disease. TCRdb re-called the 5' RACE reads and shows each CDR3 protein once, DNA omitted. The sample includes 440,000 or so distinct CDR3 sequences. CDR1 and CDR2 (germline): MNHEY, SMNVEV (reference sequence). The CDR3 loop spans 16 amino acids. The origin of this receptor is a human donor with ulcerative colitis or Crohn's disease, or a healthy co-twin of an affected twin (not recorded which). The chain links TRBV27 to TRBJ2-7; TCRdb calls TRBD1, which cannot be checked without DNA. Sequenced sample: blood. The CDR3 sequence: CASSPPGQRTTYEQYF.